One sample yielded the 24 T cell receptor beta chains listed below, sequenced in a study of Ad26.COV2.S vaccination and SARS-CoV-2 variants. The treatment is: some 20 received Ad26.COV2.S at low or high dose, single or two shots; several received placebo; per-sample allocation not given. At day 63 after the first vaccine or placebo injection, samples were drawn. Using immunoSEQ multiplex PCR, the repertoire was profiled, and TCRdb retains in-frame clones only, with some absent. The sample lists 400,000 to 500,000 clones, around 87% seen once, with roughly 4% in the top ten. Material: peripheral blood, obtained in a trial of Ad26.COV2.S vaccine versus placebo. These receptors originate from a person aged 18 to 65 who received the Ad26.COV2.S COVID-19 vaccine or a placebo.

This clone was detected only a few times. The gene calls are TRBV6-5 and TRBJ1-1, with a tentative D call TRBD1 (5 bases). The CDR3 covers 13 residues. Germline CDR1 is MNHEY and CDR2 is SVGAGI. V was pared by 6 bases and J by 5 bases, with 13 bases between. The CDR3 region is CASRRGARTEAFF. The CDR3, as DNA: TGTGCCAGCAGAAGGGGCGCAAGGACTGAAGCTTTCTTT.

V gene TRBV4-3 combines with J gene TRBJ1-1; unclear D gene. V gave up 2 bases and J gave up 7 bases, with 14 bases separating them. CDR1 is LGHNA, CDR2 YSLEER, per germline. This CDR3 spans 14 amino acids. This CDR3 is CASSQNPGSFEAFF. CDR3 nucleotide sequence: TGCGCCAGCAGCCAAAACCCGGGGAGCTTTGAAGCTTTCTTT.

The V and J genes are TRBV7-3 and TRBJ2-2, with D possibly being TRBD2 (6 bases). The CDR3 sequence is 14 residues long. The germline gives CDR1 SGHTA, CDR2 FQGTGA. V dropped 5 bases and J dropped 6 bases, with 13 bases sitting between them. CDR3 DNA: TGTGCCAGCAGCGGCGGGACCGCGGCCGGGGAGCTGTTTTTT. This translates into CASSGGTAAGELFF.

A single count supports this clone. This rearrangement joins TRBV9 to TRBJ2-3, with 11 positions matching TRBD2. The junction had 4 bases not matched to a gene; V was cut back by 0 bases and J by 1 base. The CDR3 is 17 residues long. Per germline, CDR1 SGDLS and CDR2 YYNGEE. DNA for the CDR3: TGTGCCAGCAGCGTAGGAATTAGCGGGGGGGGCACAGATACGCAGTATTTT. Translation: CASSVGISGGGTDTQYF.

The CDR3 DNA reads TGTGCCAGCAGCGTAGCATGGGGGGCGAACACTGAAGCTTTCTTT. It encodes CASSVAWGANTEAFF. This rearrangement joins TRBV9 to TRBJ1-1; TRBD1 might be the D (6 bases). Per the germline V gene, CDR1 is SGDLS and CDR2 is YYNGEE. Trimming took 0 bases from V and 1 from J, leaving 10 bases between them. The CDR3 is 15 amino acids.

J is TRBJ2-7 and V is TRBV4-1, with 7 nucleotides matching TRBD1. Germline V CDR1 and CDR2: MGHRA, YSYEKL. The J segment lost 3 bases and the V segment lost 4 bases, leaving 6 bases of the junction unmatched. The CDR3 loop spans 14 amino acids. This CDR3 is CASSLTGPHYEQYF. Written as DNA, the CDR3 is TGCGCCAGCAGCCTGACAGGGCCTCACTACGAGCAGTACTTC.

The chain couples TRBV20-1 to TRBJ2-7; possible D gene TRBD2, 5 bases. The CDR3 sequence is 11 residues long. The germline V gene has CDR1 DFQATT and CDR2 SNEGSKA (reference sequence). V was trimmed by 5 bases and J by 5 bases, leaving 10 bases between them. In DNA, the CDR3 is TGCAGTGCTGGAGGAAGTAACGAGCAGTACTTC. Amino acid sequence: CSAGGSNEQYF.

The genes are TRBV28 and TRBJ2-3; TRBD2 is a possible D gene (6 bases). The ends were cut back, 4 bases at V and 7 bases at J, with 15 bases in the middle. Germline-derived CDR1 and CDR2 are MDHEN and SYDVKM. This CDR3 is 14 amino acids long. The CDR3 loop is CASSSSRAGNTQYF. CDR3 nucleotides: TGTGCCAGCAGTTCATCACGGGCGGGGAATACGCAGTATTTT.

V and J are TRBV5-4 and TRBJ2-7; D unresolved. CDR3 length: 14 amino acids. CDR1 and CDR2 (germline): SGHNT, YYREEE (reference sequence). The V end lost 0 bases, the J end lost 4 bases, and 11 bases lay between the germline ends. This CDR3 reads CASSLDRTFYEQYF. The CDR3 coding sequence is TGTGCCAGCAGCTTGGACCGGACCTTTTACGAGCAGTACTTC.

The genes are TRBV30 and TRBJ2-3; D possibly corresponds to TRBD2 (6 bases). V lost 0 bases and J 2 bases, leaving 9 bases between the germline ends. CDR3 length equals 14 residues. Germline CDR1 and CDR2: GTSNPN and SVGIG (reference sequence). The CDR3 region has the DNA TGTGCCTGGAGTGTAGTACTAGCCACAGATACGCAGTATTTT. Translation gives CAWSVVLATDTQYF.

The rearrangement uses TRBV9 and TRBJ2-7; 8 positions agree with TRBD2. J was trimmed by 6 bases and V by 4 bases; bases with no gene match: 9. Germline lookup yields CDR1 SGDLS and CDR2 YYNGEE. The CDR3 spans 14 residues. In DNA form, the CDR3 reads TGTGCCAGCAGCCCTCCGGGACTAGATGCCGAGCAGTACTTC. Amino acids: CASSPPGLDAEQYF.

The rearrangement links TRBV5-1 to TRBJ2-3; 9 bases are shared with TRBD2. Trimming cost V 0 bases and J 6 bases; bases outside gene matches: 11. The germline gives CDR1 SGHRS, CDR2 YFSETQ. The CDR3 has 17 amino acids. The CDR3 is CASSLDGSGGSGDTQYF. The CDR3 DNA reads TGCGCCAGCAGCTTGGATGGTAGCGGGGGCTCCGGGGATACGCAGTATTTT.

The chain joins TRBV5-1 to TRBJ2-2; a weak D match, TRBD2 (6 bases). V was clipped by 1 base and J by 1 base, with 11 bases between them. Looked up from germline, CDR1 is SGHRS and CDR2 is YFSETQ. This CDR3 has 16 amino acids. CDR3: CASSLSPRGNTGELFF. In DNA, the CDR3 is TGCGCCAGCAGCTTGTCCCCGCGGGGGAACACCGGGGAGCTGTTTTTT.

The V call is TRBV30, the J call TRBJ1-2; unclear D gene. Deletions cut 0 bases from V and 6 bases from J, with 17 bases between. The CDR3 loop spans 15 amino acids. Looked up from germline, CDR1 is GTSNPN and CDR2 is SVGIG (reference sequence). The CDR3 sequence: CAWSVERVLVDGYTF. The CDR3 DNA follows: TGTGCCTGGAGTGTAGAGCGGGTCCTAGTAGATGGCTACACCTTC.

The rearrangement links TRBV15 to TRBJ2-1; D unclear. V lost 0 bases, J lost 4 bases, and 10 bases lay in between. CDR1 LNHNV and CDR2 YYDKDF come from the germline V gene (reference sequence). The length of the CDR3 is 15 residues. The CDR3 here is CATSRELLTYNEQFF. The CDR3 DNA reads as TGTGCCACCAGCAGAGAACTTTTAACTTACAATGAGCAGTTCTTC.

V is TRBV7-2 and J is TRBJ2-6, with D possibly being TRBD1 (8 bases). V was pared by 5 bases and J by 0 bases, with 14 bases between. This CDR3 is 17 amino acids long. The V gene's germline CDR1 is SGHTA and CDR2 FQGNSA. The CDR3 DNA sequence: TGTGCCAGCAGCCCACAGGGGGGGTCCTCTGGGGCCAACGTCCTGACTTTC. Amino acid sequence: CASSPQGGSSGANVLTF.

Worth noting for this clone: Other DNA sequences within the sample encode an identical CDR3. The chain recombines TRBV27 with TRBJ1-1; D is ambiguous. The V end lost 3 bases, the J end lost 2 bases, and 7 bases lay between the germline ends. CDR3 length: 13 residues. Germline V gene lookup returns CDR1 MNHEY and CDR2 SMNVEV (reference sequence). The CDR3 is CASSFGFNTEAFF. The CDR3 bases are TGTGCCAGCAGTTTTGGGTTTAACACTGAAGCTTTCTTT.

The chain carries TRBV14 and TRBJ2-3; D is perhaps TRBD1 or TRBD2 (8 bases each). V was pared by 3 bases and J by 3 bases, with 19 bases between. The CDR3 contains 17 residues. CDR1 is SGHDN and CDR2 is FVKESK in the germline V gene. The CDR3 here is CASSHVPGGGRTDTQYF. In DNA form, the CDR3 reads TGTGCCAGCAGCCACGTCCCAGGGGGCGGGAGGACAGATACGCAGTATTTT.

The J gene is TRBJ2-5, the V gene TRBV4-3; perhaps TRBD2 as D (6 bases). Trimming shortened V by 0 bases and J by 5 bases, and 7 bases separated the two germline ends. The CDR3 has 13 residues. Per the germline V gene, CDR1 is LGHNA and CDR2 is YSLEER. The CDR3 spells CASSQERGETQYF. As DNA, the CDR3 is TGCGCCAGCAGCCAAGAACGGGGGGAGACCCAGTACTTC.

This chain uses TRBV30 with TRBJ1-1; possible D gene TRBD1, 5 bases. Germline CDR1 GTSNPN, CDR2 SVGIG (reference sequence). Trimming removed 3 bases at V and 10 bases at J, with 18 bases between. This CDR3 has 13 amino acids. This CDR3 reads CAWSLVAGPRAFF. CDR3 in DNA: TGTGCCTGGAGCTTAGTTGCAGGGCCGAGAGCTTTCTTT.

This sequence joins TRBV18 and TRBJ1-1; unclear D gene. The germline gives CDR1 KGHSH, CDR2 LQKENI. The CDR3 is made up of 15 amino acids. V was shortened by 0 bases and J by 4 bases, with 12 bases between the two germline ends. CDR3 in amino acids: CASSPPLGGFTEAFF. CDR3 sequence (DNA): TGTGCCAGCTCACCACCGTTAGGCGGGTTCACTGAAGCTTTCTTT.

The chain recombines TRBV14 with TRBJ2-7; 9 bases map to TRBD1. Germline V CDR1 and CDR2: SGHDN, FVKESK. The V gene end was trimmed by 4 bases and the J gene end by 2 bases; junction bases not matched to a gene: 6. The CDR3 is made up of 15 amino acids. Here the CDR3 reads CASSPLGQGPYEQYF. The DNA for the CDR3 is TGTGCCAGCAGCCCCCTGGGACAGGGCCCCTACGAGCAGTACTTC. Combining the CDR3 with reference TRBV14 and TRBJ2-7 gives the whole variable domain EAGVTQFPSHSVIEKGQTVTLRCDPISGHDNLYWYRRVMGKEIKFLLHFVKESKQDESGMPNNRFLAERTGGTYSTLKVQPAELEDSGVYFCASSPLGQGPYEQYFGPGTRLTVT.

The chain carries TRBV6-1 and TRBJ1-6, with unresolved D. Germline V gene data show CDR1 as MNHNS and CDR2 as SASEGT. The V and J ends lost 6 bases and 0 bases respectively, with 6 bases between them. This CDR3 region has 14 residues. In nucleotides, the CDR3 is TGTGCCAGCAGCGAGAGCTCCTATAATTCACCCCTCCACTTT. Encoded protein: CASSESSYNSPLHF.

The chain has TRBV11-2 and TRBJ2-7; 9 bases align to TRBD1. V trimming: 6 bases; J trimming: 4 bases; junction bases outside the gene matches: 13. This CDR3 comprises 16 residues. Per the germline V gene, CDR1 is SGHAT and CDR2 is FQNNGV. The CDR3: CASRKLQGAIGYEQYF. In DNA, the CDR3 is TGTGCCAGCAGAAAGTTACAGGGGGCGATCGGATACGAGCAGTACTTC.